This entry lists 24 T cell receptor beta chains sequenced from one sample in a study of blood T cell repertoires in COVID-19. This table comes from immunoSEQ multiplex PCR, and its TCRdb copy is limited to in-frame clones, with some not included. Here the sample spans 300,000 to 450,000 clones, around 89% being singletons. The sample was PBMCs or T cells enriched from blood (not recorded which). These receptors came from a man aged 18 to 29 who had recovered from COVID-19.

The chain recombines TRBV18 with TRBJ2-7; 8 positions match TRBD2. Looked up from germline, CDR1 is KGHSH and CDR2 is LQKENI. With V trimmed by 3 bases and J by 2 bases, 9 bases remained unmatched. The CDR3 covers 16 residues. The CDR3 protein is CASSPSPPAGAYEQYF. For the CDR3, the DNA is TGTGCCAGCTCACCCTCCCCTCCAGCGGGGGCCTACGAGCAGTACTTC.

CDR3 sequence (DNA): TGCAGCGTTGGCGGGGATACGCAGTATTTT. It encodes CSVGGDTQYF. The rearrangement uses TRBV29-1 and TRBJ2-3, with a tentative D call TRBD2 (5 bases). Looked up from germline, CDR1 is SQVTM and CDR2 is ANQGSEA. CDR3 length equals 10 residues. V lost 4 bases to trimming and J lost 6 bases, with 5 bases between them.

This sequence joins TRBV19 and TRBJ2-2; a possible D gene is TRBD1 (6 bases). The germline gives CDR1 LNHDA, CDR2 SQIVND (reference sequence). V lost 5 bases and J 2 bases, leaving 9 bases between the germline ends. The CDR3 sequence is 14 residues long. The CDR3 spells CASSGQKNTGELFF. CDR3 sequence (DNA): TGTGCCAGTAGTGGACAGAAAAACACCGGGGAGCTGTTTTTT.

This clone was seen just once. The V gene is TRBV7-9, the J gene TRBJ2-7, with D perhaps TRBD1 (6 bases). The CDR3 runs to 15 residues. V was cut by 2 bases and J by 3 bases, with 14 bases left in between. The V gene's germline CDR1 is SEHNR and CDR2 FQNEAQ (reference sequence). The CDR3 sequence is CASSLRTVKSYEQYF. DNA of the CDR3: TGTGCCAGCAGCTTAAGGACAGTGAAGAGCTACGAGCAGTACTTC.

This clone showed up just a few times. The gene calls are TRBV18 and TRBJ2-6, with 9 bases identical to TRBD1. This CDR3 is 16 amino acids long. Per germline, CDR1 KGHSH and CDR2 LQKENI. Trimming took 3 bases from V and 0 from J; bases not matched to a gene: 0. The CDR3, as DNA: TGTGCCAGCTCACCGGGACAGGGCTCTGGGGCCAACGTCCTGACTTTC. Encoded protein: CASSPGQGSGANVLTF.

This chain uses TRBV13 with TRBJ2-1; 8 bases are shared with TRBD2. The CDR3 length is 16 residues. Germline CDR1 is PRHDT and CDR2 is FYEKMQ (reference sequence). With V trimmed by 5 bases and J by 7 bases, 13 bases remained unmatched. The CDR3 loop is CASSLLPRGGGNEQFF. The CDR3 DNA reads TGTGCCAGCAGCCTCCTCCCACGGGGGGGAGGAAATGAGCAGTTCTTC.

The V and J genes are TRBV7-4 and TRBJ2-7; D possibly corresponds to TRBD2 (5 bases). The CDR3 is made up of 14 amino acids. CDR1 and CDR2 (germline): SGHVT, SQSDAQ. CDR3 DNA: TGTGCTCGACGAGGGAGAGAGAGTTCGGACGAGCAGTACTTC. Translating gives CARRGRESSDEQYF.

V usage is TRBV28 and J usage is TRBJ1-5; D is unresolved. Germline V gene data show CDR1 as MDHEN and CDR2 as SYDVKM. This CDR3 contains 16 residues. Trimming stripped 7 bases from V and 1 base from J, with 17 bases between. The CDR3 is CASTQTGLRSNQPQHF. The CDR3 DNA follows: TGTGCCAGCACCCAGACGGGATTGAGGAGCAATCAGCCCCAGCATTTT.

V usage is TRBV5-1 and J usage is TRBJ1-1; D gene ambiguous. Germline V gene lookup returns CDR1 SGHRS and CDR2 YFSETQ. V was trimmed by 2 bases and J by 1 base, leaving 6 bases between them. The CDR3 is 13 amino acids. The CDR3 here is CASSFTWNTEAFF. CDR3 in DNA: TGCGCCAGCAGCTTCACATGGAACACTGAAGCTTTCTTT.

The chain recombines TRBV5-5 with TRBJ2-7; TRBD2 aligns across 10 bases. This CDR3 is built from 15 residues. Trimming cost V 2 bases and J 3 bases; bases outside gene matches: 5. Per the germline V gene, CDR1 is SGHKS and CDR2 is YYEKEE (reference sequence). The CDR3 loop reads CASSFTSGIFYEQYF. The CDR3 region has the DNA TGTGCCAGCAGCTTCACTAGCGGGATCTTCTACGAGCAGTACTTC.

This clone was found once. This same CDR3 is encoded by further DNA sequences in the sample. The chain uses TRBV5-1 and TRBJ2-2; 7 bases line up with TRBD1. Unmatched junction bases numbered 0, after V lost 0 bases and J lost 1 base. Per germline, CDR1 SGHRS and CDR2 YFSETQ. The CDR3 is made up of 15 amino acids. CDR3 amino acids: CASSLGQGNTGELFF. In DNA form, the CDR3 reads TGCGCCAGCAGCTTGGGACAGGGGAACACCGGGGAGCTGTTTTTT.

This chain joins TRBV20-1 and TRBJ2-1; the match to TRBD2 covers 7 bases. J lost 7 bases, V lost 3 bases, and 9 bases had no gene match. Germline-derived CDR1 and CDR2 are DFQATT and SNEGSKA (reference sequence). The CDR3 consists of 14 residues. The CDR3 is CSASSPSGINEQFF. For the CDR3, the DNA is TGCAGTGCTAGTTCTCCTAGCGGCATAAATGAGCAGTTCTTC.

This chain uses TRBV9 with TRBJ2-7, with 11 bases lining up with TRBD1. CDR1 and CDR2 (germline): SGDLS, YYNGEE. The CDR3 loop spans 16 amino acids. V was clipped by 4 bases and J by 4 bases; unmatched bases: 10. The chain's CDR3 is CASSPHPGQGVYEQYF. CDR3 in DNA: TGTGCCAGCAGCCCGCACCCGGGACAGGGGGTATACGAGCAGTACTTC. The variable domain in full, with the rest retrieved from reference TRBV9 and TRBJ2-7, is DSGVTQTPKHLITATGQRVTLRCSPRSGDLSVYWYQQSLDQGLQFLIQYYNGEERAKGNILERFSAQQFPDLHSELNLSSLELGDSALYFCASSPHPGQGVYEQYFGPGTRLTVT.

V usage is TRBV19 and J usage is TRBJ1-2; no firm D call. V was cut by 4 bases and J by 4 bases, with 10 bases left in between. Germline V CDR1 and CDR2: LNHDA, SQIVND (reference sequence). There are 13 residues in the CDR3. CDR3 amino acids: CASSRTEVYGYTF. As DNA, the CDR3 is TGTGCCAGTAGTAGGACGGAGGTCTATGGCTACACCTTC. Combining the CDR3 with reference TRBV19 and TRBJ1-2 gives the whole variable domain DGGITQSPKYLFRKEGQNVTLSCEQNLNHDAMYWYRQDPGQGLRLIYYSQIVNDFQKGDIAEGYSVSREKKESFPLTVTSAQKNPTAFYLCASSRTEVYGYTFGSGTRLTVV.

The chain couples TRBV25-1 to TRBJ1-6; D is undetermined. This CDR3 is built from 14 residues. CDR1 MGHDK and CDR2 SYGVNS come from the germline V gene. Trimming left V 3 bases short and J 10 bases short, with 13 bases between. CDR3 nucleotides: TGTGCCAGCAGTGATCTCGGGTGGGTGTCACCCCTCCACTTT. Translating gives CASSDLGWVSPLHF. The variable domain in full, completed from reference TRBV25-1 and TRBJ1-6, reads EADIYQTPRYLVIGTGKKITLECSQTMGHDKMYWYQQDPGMELHLIHYSYGVNSTEKGDLSSESTVSRIRTEHFPLTLESARPSHTSQYLCASSDLGWVSPLHFGNGTRLTVT.

This clone was counted a single time. The CDR3 spells CASSPGEAGGYEQYF. The DNA for the CDR3 is TGTGCCAGCTCACCGGGAGAAGCGGGTGGATACGAGCAGTACTTC. V and J are TRBV18 and TRBJ2-7, with D possibly being TRBD2 (6 bases). CDR3 length: 15 amino acids. The V gene lost 3 bases and the J gene lost 4 bases, with 16 bases spanning the gap. Germline assignment: CDR1 KGHSH and CDR2 LQKENI. Complete variable domain (other parts from reference TRBV18 and TRBJ2-7): NAGVMQNPRHLVRRRGQEARLRCSPMKGHSHVYWYRQLPEEGLKFMVYLQKENIIDESGMPKERFSAEFPKEGPSILRIQQVVRGDSAAYFCASSPGEAGGYEQYFGPGTRLTVT.

The rearrangement links TRBV18 to TRBJ1-1; 7 nucleotides match TRBD1. This CDR3 spans 15 amino acids. The germline CDR1 and CDR2 sequences are KGHSH and LQKENI. V lost 0 bases to trimming and J lost 5 bases; unmatched junction nucleotides: 6. The chain's CDR3 is CASSPPLGGTTEAFF. The DNA for the CDR3 is TGTGCCAGCTCACCACCGTTAGGGGGCACGACTGAAGCTTTCTTT.

V usage is TRBV15 and J usage is TRBJ2-7, with 8 bases matching TRBD1. J lost 1 base, V lost 1 base, and 6 bases had no gene match. Germline V gene lookup returns CDR1 LNHNV and CDR2 YYDKDF (reference sequence). This CDR3 contains 16 residues. CDR3 nucleotides: TGTGCCACCAGCAGAGGGACAGGGCTGGGATCCTACGAGCAGTACTTC. This translates into CATSRGTGLGSYEQYF.

This clone turned up a few times. The chain is built from TRBV19 and TRBJ2-3; TRBD2 matches at 14 bases. The CDR3 runs to 17 residues. The germline gives CDR1 LNHDA, CDR2 SQIVND (reference sequence). The V and J ends lost 6 bases and 5 bases, in that order; junction bases with no gene match: 10. For the CDR3, the DNA is TGTGCCAGTAGACCCCGGGGACTAGCGGGAGTCGGAGATACGCAGTATTTT. Translating it yields CASRPRGLAGVGDTQYF.

The J gene is TRBJ1-2, the V gene TRBV6-5; perhaps TRBD1 as D (5 bases). Germline V lookup: CDR1 MNHEY, CDR2 SVGAGI. Trimming took off 6 bases at V and 3 bases at J, with 11 bases between the two ends. The CDR3 has 13 amino acids. This CDR3 is CASRRGQYYGYTF. The DNA of the CDR3 is TGTGCCAGCAGACGCGGACAATACTATGGCTACACCTTC.

The gene calls are TRBV4-1 and TRBJ2-7; maybe TRBD1 (7 bases). V lost 1 base to trimming and J lost 4 bases, with 11 bases between them. This CDR3 contains 14 residues. CDR1 and CDR2 from the germline V gene are MGHRA and YSYEKL. For the CDR3, the DNA is TGCGCCAGCAGCCAAGGGGCAGGGGGGTACGAGCAGTACTTC. Its translation is CASSQGAGGYEQYF.

This rearrangement joins TRBV28 to TRBJ2-7; possibly TRBD2 for D (6 bases). Trimming shortened V by 5 bases and J by 3 bases, and 11 bases separated the two germline ends. In germline, CDR1 is MDHEN, CDR2 SYDVKM. The CDR3 consists of 13 residues. The CDR3 DNA follows: TGTGCCAGCAGTCTGGGGACTTTCTACGAGCAGTACTTC. Its translation is CASSLGTFYEQYF.

This clone was detected only once. The V call is TRBV7-8, the J call TRBJ1-2, with D perhaps TRBD1 (5 bases). The length of the CDR3 is 14 residues. Germline-derived CDR1 and CDR2 are SGHVS and FQNEAQ. Between the trimmed V and J ends, which lost 4 bases and 4 bases, there was a span of 13 bases. The CDR3 DNA is TGTGCCAGCAGCTCCCGCACCGACAGCTATGGCTACACCTTC. Translating gives CASSSRTDSYGYTF. Full variable domain (missing parts from reference TRBV7-8 and TRBJ1-2): GAGVSQSPRYKVAKRGQDVALRCDPISGHVSLFWYQQALGQGPEFLTYFQNEAQLDKSGLPSDRFFAERPEGSVSTLKIQRTQQEDSAVYLCASSSRTDSYGYTFGSGTRLTVV.

The chain carries TRBV18 and TRBJ2-2; no reliable D call. CDR1 is KGHSH and CDR2 is LQKENI in the germline V gene. This CDR3 contains 15 residues. Trimming removed 1 base at V and 7 bases at J, with 13 bases between. CDR3 sequence: CASSPREEVGGELFF. The DNA for the CDR3 is TGTGCCAGCTCACCACGAGAAGAAGTCGGCGGGGAGCTGTTTTTT.